The rows below give T cell receptor beta chains drawn from one sample of a study of cytomegalovirus exposure and HLA in healthy donors. Assay: immunoSEQ multiplex PCR; the TCRdb copy retains only in-frame clones and omits some. Of 150,000 to 200,000 clones listed, 82% were seen once; the top ten hold 0.08% to 0.1%. The sequenced material came from PBMCs. These receptors were collected from a boy between 2 and 15 years old in good health and CMV-seronegative. The CDR3 runs from the conserved cysteine through the conserved F or W. Not every row has a clone size; where given, it reads once, few, many or a size class.

J: TRBJ2-3
size: NA
V: TRBV12-5
CDR3: CASGLVRDGEGSDTQYF

J: TRBJ2-7
size: NA
V: TRBV7-3
CDR3: CASSSVNRFPYEQYF

J: TRBJ1-2
size: once
V: TRBV7-9
CDR3: CASSLGNRGRYTF

J: TRBJ1-4
size: NA
V: TRBV5-1
CDR3: CASSPARGTTNEKLFF

J: TRBJ2-7
size: NA
V: TRBV7-6
CDR3: CASSAPGAGQYF

J: TRBJ1-1
size: NA
V: TRBV30
CDR3: CAWSGRGMAFF

J: TRBJ2-3
size: few
V: TRBV21-1
CDR3: CASSKGPTSGHTDTQYF

J: TRBJ2-5
size: NA
V: TRBV7-7
CDR3: CASSLVRQGRETQYF

J: TRBJ2-7
size: NA
V: TRBV5-7
CDR3: CASSSWEGTPYEQYF

J: TRBJ1-2
size: NA
V: TRBV28
CDR3: CASSYRGGYTF

J: TRBJ1-2
size: NA
V: TRBV9
CDR3: CASSASGQGRYGYTF

J: TRBJ2-5
size: NA
V: TRBV7-2
CDR3: CASSFAGGWGETQYF

J: TRBJ2-3
size: few
V: TRBV7-7
CDR3: CASSLGLGADTQYF

J: TRBJ2-7
size: NA
V: TRBV29-1
CDR3: CSGGDRQGEQYF

J: TRBJ2-7
size: NA
V: TRBV9
CDR3: CASSSGVSGSEQYF

J: TRBJ1-2
size: NA
V: TRBV20-1
CDR3: CSASFGGGYTF

J: TRBJ1-1
size: few
V: TRBV27
CDR3: CASSGNYATEAFF

J: TRBJ2-7
size: NA
V: TRBV6-1
CDR3: CASRVRVYNEQYF

J: TRBJ1-5
size: once
V: TRBV10-3
CDR3: CAISGNNQPQHF

J: TRBJ2-7
size: NA
V: TRBV18
CDR3: CASGQSESYEQYF

J: TRBJ2-7
size: NA
V: TRBV10-3
CDR3: CAISMGHDYEQYF

J: TRBJ2-1
size: NA
V: TRBV7-2
CDR3: CATRGLAANEQFF